The TCR beta chain under discussion was sequenced for a study of OX40 agonist ivuxolimab in advanced cancers. Looking at the study overall: The costimulatory receptor OX40 (CD134) was targeted by ivuxolimab, a fully human IgG2 agonistic monoclonal antibody. Intravenous ivuxolimab was administered to patients every 2 weeks at six dose levels: 0.01, 0.1, 0.3, 1.5, 3 and 10 mg/kg. Of the roughly 52 dose-escalation patients, hepatocellular carcinoma was present in around 19, melanoma in around 15, renal cell carcinoma in 9 and head and neck cancer in 9. A male proportion of around 81% and a mean age of approximately 58 years, ranging from 23 to 79, were recorded for the dose-escalation cohort. Patients were allowed to have had prior anti-PD-1, anti-PD-L1 or anti-CTLA-4 therapy, and roughly 40% of the dose-escalation patients had been treated with checkpoint inhibitors. Partial responses were achieved by three dose-escalation patients, of whom one had hepatocellular carcinoma and two had cutaneous melanoma. The point of sequencing TCRbeta in the periphery was to test whether ivuxolimab changed TCR sequence diversity and drove clonal T-cell expansion. The paper covers the monotherapy dose-escalation part of the phase I ivuxolimab trial, which included N = 52 patients.

To sequence the TCRbeta CDR3 region, genomic DNA was isolated from the sorted cells. TCRbeta CDR3 regions were sequenced using the immunoSEQ Assay. TCRdb limited this immuneACCESS table to in-frame rearrangements with V and J called. A share of clones is missing; checked studies link under half to unresolved V genes, and the rest is unexplained. Here the sample has tens of thousands of clones; 80% to 85% occur a single time. Around 3.3% of the sample comes from the top ten. CDR1 SGDLS and CDR2 YYNGEE were looked up in the germline V gene. V is shortened by 0 bases, J by 7 bases, and the region joining them spans 16 bases. Reading from cysteine to phenylalanine, the CDR3 counts 15 amino acids. Only CDR3 DNA is held: 45 bases, read in frame from base 1. Of note for this clone: There is no known antigen for this receptor. No clone much larger than this one lies a single base away; base qualities are absent.

The trial excluded patients who had a history of autoimmune disease or were on systemic immunosuppression. Peripheral blood for TCR sequencing was collected from all dose cohorts at baseline, on cycle 4 day 1, and on cycle 7 day 1. Samples were obtained from an open-label, multicenter, first-in-human phase I dose-escalation trial of ivuxolimab. Adults with locally advanced or metastatic head and neck squamous cell, hepatocellular, melanoma or renal cell carcinoma were enrolled in the trial. Before TCR sequencing, CD4+ T cells and CD8+ T cells from peripheral blood were sorted into separate populations. Overall study results and their limits: After ivuxolimab, expanded clones were on average more numerous among CD8+ T cells than among CD4+ T cells. In the 0.1-3.0 mg/kg groups, partial responders had among the lowest normalized peripheral clonal expansion, particularly in CD8+ T cells. Low levels of normalized T-cell clonal expansion were also shown by some nonresponding patients. At doses from 0.1 to 3.0 mg/kg, clonal expansion was seen in both CD4+ and CD8+ blood T cells between baseline and week 6. The antigen specificity of the peripheral T cells that underwent clonal expansion was not determined.

The chain couples TRBV9 to TRBJ1-2; no D gene is confidently identified. This material consisted of CD4+ or CD8+ T cells sorted from blood, taken in a trial of the OX40 agonist ivuxolimab. This TCR was recovered from an adult with an advanced solid tumor such as melanoma, head and neck, liver or kidney cancer. CDR3 sequence: CASSVEGSYIGGYTF. In nucleotides, the sequence is TGTGCCAGCAGCGTAGAGGGCAGCTATATAGGTGGCTACACCTTC. Where the CDR3 stops, the reference TRBV9 and TRBJ1-2 genes take over; the full variable domain is DSGVTQTPKHLITATGQRVTLRCSPRSGDLSVYWYQQSLDQGLQFLIQYYNGEERAKGNILERFSAQQFPDLHSELNLSSLELGDSALYFCASSVEGSYIGGYTFGSGTRLTVV.